This T cell receptor beta chain appears in the sequencing data of a study of beta chain features in type 1 diabetes (dated by TCRdb to about 2018). Regarding the research as a whole: Patients and healthy donors did not differ in mean age, gender distribution, total cell number or subset yield. A total of over 90,000,000 sorted cells were examined across all samples, and a strong correlation was observed between cell number per subset and RNA yield. The study compared TCRB repertoires of sorted circulating CD4+ T cell subsets between recently diagnosed type 1 diabetes patients and matched healthy donors. Regulatory and stem cell-like memory subsets were obtained from only 8 patients and roughly 8 healthy donors, while naive and central memory subsets were obtained from all 30 or so donors. The full study reports these points: Patients with type 1 diabetes made fewer insertions and deleted more nucleotides at VDJ recombination sites, implying thymic rearrangement abnormalities. A moderate but significant shortening of TCRB CDR3 length was observed in type 1 diabetes patients in all four CD4+ subsets. HLA sub-analyses involved small numbers of individuals, so any influence of HLA type on TCRB rearrangement remained unresolved. The naive, central memory and regulatory TCRB repertoires appeared to resemble one another more closely among patients than among healthy donors. PCR might favor shorter templates, but patient and control samples were amplified and corrected together, so any skew would affect both groups equally. Sequencing cDNA rather than genomic DNA could over-represent highly expressing activated cells, although activation and CD3 levels did not differ between groups.

V is shortened by 0 bases, J by 5 bases, and the region joining them spans 7 bases. The germline V gene supplies CDR1 MDHEN and CDR2 SYDVKM. The CDR3 starts with the cysteine, ends with the phenylalanine, and has 13 residues. The CDR3 DNA has 39 bases and is translated from base 1. The entire isolated RNA was reverse transcribed using the High Capacity cDNA Reverse Transcription Kit, and thus expressed TCRB transcripts were sequenced. Naive, central memory and regulatory T cell samples underwent deep immunoSEQ sequencing, averaging around 4 million total reads per sample. After sorted cells were lysed in RLT buffer, RNA was extracted with DNase-treated RNeasy Micro or Mini kits, with the choice depending on cell number. To prevent cross-contamination, every cell subset was processed on its own, while patient and healthy donor samples were processed together. The immunoSEQ multiplex PCR was used to amplify TCRB sequences from cDNA, generating 87-bp fragments that spanned the CDR3 region. Sequencing of the amplicons was performed on the Illumina HiSeq platform. The paper's processing steps were these. Synthetic template baselines were used to correct PCR bias computationally, reads within Hamming distance 2 were collapsed, and singletons that could not be merged were discarded. Reads were aligned against IMGT to assign V, D and J genes, CDR3 length and insertions or deletions at six rearrangement sites. Within each subset, clonotype counts were normalized to sorted cell number, after which true diversity and Gini coefficients were computed with the tcR R package. The overlap coefficient, calculated on TCRB nucleotide sequences, was used to quantify repertoire sharing. As a proxy for the pre-selection repertoire, out-of-frame TCRB sequences from naive cells were analyzed. The table comes from immuneACCESS by way of TCRdb, which keeps in-frame sequences with V and J called. Part of the clones is missing from these tables; in studies checked, under half for an unresolved V gene and the rest for unknown reasons. V, J and clone size derive from that table, while D and trimming were established from the DNA sequence. The sample yields about 340,000 clones; roughly 14% were counted once. The top ten hold about 0.016% of the sample.

With regard to this clone: Its antigen remains unidentified. One base away there is no much larger clone; base qualities are not given.

Each donor gave one peripheral blood draw, averaging about 120 mL, which was collected into heparinised tubes. Naive, central memory, regulatory and stem cell-like memory CD4+ T cells were sorted on a BD FACSAria II using a panel including CD45RO, CCR7, CD25, CD127, CD95 and CD27. A purity above 98% was achieved for all sorted populations. PBMCs were isolated right away by Lymphoprep density gradient centrifugation and were stained directly, without culture. So that batch effects would be minimized, each experiment stained and sorted samples in pairs, pairing one healthy donor with one patient. Material for sequencing was naive CD4+ T cells from blood. In light of the paper, this sample's cell subset or site label describes: true naive CD4+ T cells. This TCR was recovered from a woman in her late teens or twenties with type 1 diabetes. The V and J genes are TRBV28 and TRBJ2-5; the D gene is not confidently resolved. The nucleotide sequence is given as TGTGCCAGCAGTTTATGGACACCCGAGACCCAGTACTTC. The encoded protein is CASSLWTPETQYF.